These 23 T cell receptor beta chains were all obtained from the same sample, sequenced in a study of blood T cell repertoires in COVID-19. Clones were read by immunoSEQ multiplex PCR, and TCRdb kept only the in-frame ones, dropping some. The sample consists of 200,000 to 250,000 clones, about 90% of them appearing once. Source material: PBMCs or T cells enriched from blood (not recorded which). The origin of the receptors is a woman aged 50 to 65 with acute COVID-19.

Written as DNA, the CDR3 is TGTGCCAGCAGTGGTCGGGACAGGGGGTCCTCGAACACTGAAGCTTTCTTT. Its translation: CASSGRDRGSSNTEAFF. The chain employs TRBV27 and TRBJ1-1; 11 positions agree with TRBD1. The J segment lost 1 base and the V segment lost 5 bases, leaving 9 bases of the junction unmatched. Germline loops: CDR1 MNHEY, CDR2 SMNVEV (reference sequence). This CDR3 comprises 17 residues.

This chain joins TRBV11-3 and TRBJ1-5; D remains unclear. Deletions cut 3 bases from V and 0 bases from J, with 15 bases between. This CDR3 contains 17 residues. In germline, CDR1 is SGHNT, CDR2 YENEEA. The CDR3 nucleotides are TGTGCCAGCAGCTTCCCCGACGGGGTAATTAGCAATCAGCCCCAGCATTTT. Translated, it gives CASSFPDGVISNQPQHF.

The chain joins TRBV25-1 to TRBJ2-2; D call uncertain. Germline CDR1 reads MGHDK; CDR2 reads SYGVNS. V dropped 4 bases and J dropped 1 base, with 10 bases sitting between them. The CDR3 is made up of 15 amino acids. CDR3 nucleotides: TGTGCCAGCAGTGGGAGATCCGTGAACACCGGGGAGCTGTTTTTT. Amino acid sequence: CASSGRSVNTGELFF.

The chain recombines TRBV21-1 with TRBJ1-1; the table's D call, TRBD1, was not checked against the DNA. TRBV21-1 is an annotated pseudogene. This CDR3 has 13 amino acids. This CDR3 is CATSGTGNTEAFF. As DNA, the CDR3 is TGTGCCACCTCCGGGACAGGGAACACTGAAGCTTTCTTT.

The chain employs TRBV7-8 and TRBJ2-7; D may correspond to TRBD1 or TRBD2 (5 bases each). This CDR3 spans 16 amino acids. Trimming shortened V by 5 bases and J by 6 bases, and 23 bases separated the two germline ends. CDR1 SGHVS and CDR2 FQNEAQ come from the germline V gene. Here the CDR3 reads CASSQGVSRMRGEQYF. Written as DNA, the CDR3 is TGTGCCAGCAGCCAGGGAGTGAGTCGAATGCGAGGCGAGCAGTACTTC.

The chain links TRBV3-1 (or the pseudogene TRBV3-2) to TRBJ2-5; 8 bases agree with TRBD1. The ends lost 4 bases at V and 2 bases at J; junction bases unmatched: 9. The CDR3 has 16 amino acids. Germline V gene lookup returns CDR1 LGHDT and CDR2 YNNKEL (reference sequence). The CDR3 DNA sequence: TGTGCCAGCAGCCGTATTTGGGACAGGCAACAAGAGACCCAGTACTTC. Translation gives CASSRIWDRQQETQYF.

This chain links TRBV6-5 with TRBJ2-7; 9 positions agree with TRBD1. The V and J ends lost 7 bases and 6 bases, in that order; junction bases with no gene match: 13. The V gene's germline CDR1 is MNHEY and CDR2 SVGAGI. The CDR3 is 15 amino acids. The CDR3 bases are TGTGCCAGCACTAATAGATGGACAGGGGAAAGCGAGCAGTACTTC. Amino acid sequence: CASTNRWTGESEQYF.

V usage is TRBV27 and J usage is TRBJ2-3; 11 bases fit TRBD2. Germline V gene data show CDR1 as MNHEY and CDR2 as SMNVEV (reference sequence). The trim removed 5 bases at V and 0 bases at J, leaving 13 bases unmatched. The CDR3 totals 19 residues. The CDR3 region has the DNA TGTGCCAGCAGTCCGCAGGGACTAGCGGCTCCTTCTAGCACAGATACGCAGTATTTT. Protein sequence: CASSPQGLAAPSSTDTQYF.

The chain carries TRBV4-3 and TRBJ1-1, with D possibly TRBD1 on 5 matching bases. The CDR3 totals 15 residues. CDR1 and CDR2 from the germline V gene are LGHNA and YSLEER. V was trimmed by 0 bases and J by 5 bases, leaving 13 bases between them. The CDR3 here is CASSQDPGKGTEAFF. In DNA form, the CDR3 reads TGCGCCAGCAGCCAAGACCCAGGGAAGGGAACTGAAGCTTTCTTT.

This clone occurred once. The J gene is TRBJ2-3, the V gene TRBV7-5; the table calls TRBD2, which could not be checked here. TRBV7-5 represents a pseudogene. This CDR3 region has 16 residues. CDR3 in amino acids: CVRSFGLAGSTDTQYF. CDR3 coding DNA: TGTGTCAGAAGCTTTGGACTAGCGGGGAGCACAGATACGCAGTATTTT.

The chain links TRBV7-2 to TRBJ2-7; D uncertain. The CDR3 length is 14 residues. Trimming shortened V by 3 bases and J by 6 bases, and 15 bases separated the two germline ends. From germline, CDR1 is SGHTA and CDR2 FQGNSA. CDR3: CASSLVIQQSEQYF. DNA of the CDR3: TGTGCCAGCAGCTTGGTGATCCAACAGAGCGAGCAGTACTTC.

The genes are TRBV19 and TRBJ2-7; perhaps TRBD1 as D (5 bases). The CDR3 runs 15 residues. V lost 6 bases and J 2 bases, leaving 17 bases between the germline ends. In germline, CDR1 is LNHDA, CDR2 SQIVND (reference sequence). The CDR3, as DNA: TGTGCCAGTAGCCTCAGACAGTCACCCCCCTACGAGCAGTACTTC. Protein sequence: CASSLRQSPPYEQYF.

This clone was recorded a few times. The chain recombines TRBV21-1 with TRBJ1-3; the table's D call, TRBD1, has no DNA check behind it. TRBV21-1 is a pseudogene locus. The CDR3 is 14 amino acids. The CDR3 sequence is CASGLTGAGNTIYF. Written as DNA, the CDR3 is TGTGCCAGCGGATTAACAGGGGCTGGAAACACCATATATTTT.

The chain combines TRBV28 with TRBJ2-1; D not certain. V lost 8 bases and J lost 0, with 11 bases in between. Looked up from germline, CDR1 is MDHEN and CDR2 is SYDVKM. This CDR3 spans 14 amino acids. The CDR3 bases are TGTGCCAGCGCTTGGCGGAGCTCCTACAATGAGCAGTTCTTC. This codes for CASAWRSSYNEQFF.

The chain employs TRBV11-3 and TRBJ2-1; possible D gene TRBD1, 6 bases. CDR3 length: 15 amino acids. With 5 bases removed from V and 0 bases from J, the gap between germline ends came to 11 bases. From germline, CDR1 is SGHNT and CDR2 YENEEA. The CDR3, as DNA: TGTGCCAGCAGCCTGCAGGGGAGCTCCTACAATGAGCAGTTCTTC. Protein product: CASSLQGSSYNEQFF.

This clone came up a few times. The chain joins TRBV6-5 to TRBJ2-1; weak D call: TRBD2 (5 bases). Per germline, CDR1 MNHEY and CDR2 SVGAGI. V lost 2 bases and J lost 0, with 8 bases in between. The CDR3 sequence is 15 residues long. The CDR3 here is CASSYDGNSYNEQFF. CDR3 nucleotides: TGTGCCAGCAGTTACGACGGGAACTCCTACAATGAGCAGTTCTTC.

The rearrangement links TRBV7-8 to TRBJ2-7; 9 nucleotides align to TRBD2. The CDR3 spans 15 residues. Germline V gene lookup returns CDR1 SGHVS and CDR2 FQNEAQ. V lost 1 base and J lost 2; bases outside the gene matches: 3. In nucleotides, the CDR3 is TGTGCCAGCAGCTTAGGGCTAGCGGGACCCTACGAGCAGTACTTC. Protein product: CASSLGLAGPYEQYF.

This clone was seen a single time. The J gene is TRBJ2-7, the V gene TRBV5-1, with TRBD2 as a possible D gene (5 bases). V was trimmed by 3 bases and J by 5 bases, leaving 12 bases between them. CDR3 length: 13 residues. In germline, CDR1 is SGHRS, CDR2 YFSETQ. CDR3 coding DNA: TGCGCCAGCAGCTCCGGACTTCGCGACGAGCAGTACTTC. It is translated as CASSSGLRDEQYF.

This chain joins TRBV27 and TRBJ2-1, with D tentatively TRBD2 (6 bases). V was pared by 3 bases and J by 7 bases, with 13 bases between. This CDR3 has 14 residues. Germline V gene sequence: CDR1 MNHEY, CDR2 SMNVEV (reference sequence). This chain's CDR3 is CASSFRRGGNEQFF. The CDR3 nucleotides read TGTGCCAGCAGTTTTCGGAGGGGAGGTAATGAGCAGTTCTTC.

This clone was seen just once. The chain couples TRBV7-9 to TRBJ1-6, with 7 nucleotides matching TRBD1. In germline, CDR1 is SEHNR, CDR2 FQNEAQ (reference sequence). The V segment lost 4 bases and the J segment 8 bases; nucleotides outside the gene matches: 2. The CDR3 has 13 amino acids. CDR3 sequence reads: CASSSTGDSPLHF. CDR3 nucleotides: TGTGCCAGCAGCTCTACAGGGGATTCACCCCTCCACTTT.

V usage is TRBV5-6 and J usage is TRBJ1-1; D is unresolved. V dropped 6 bases and J dropped 1 base, with 10 bases sitting between them. Germline V gene lookup returns CDR1 SGHDT and CDR2 YYEEEE. The CDR3 sequence is 13 residues long. The DNA of the CDR3 is TGTGCCAGCAACTTTGCGTCGAACACTGAAGCTTTCTTT. As protein: CASNFASNTEAFF.

The rearrangement joins TRBV3-1 (or the pseudogene TRBV3-2) to TRBJ2-1; 11 bases match TRBD2. The CDR3 has 16 amino acids. Germline V lookup: CDR1 LGHDT, CDR2 YNNKEL (reference sequence). The J segment lost 5 bases and the V segment lost 1 base, leaving 4 bases of the junction unmatched. For the CDR3, the DNA is TGTGCCAGCAGCCAAGCCACTAGCGGGAGAGACAATGAGCAGTTCTTC. Protein: CASSQATSGRDNEQFF.

The chain combines TRBV5-1 with TRBJ1-1; D is possibly TRBD1 (6 bases). The CDR3 is 18 residues long. The ends were cut back, 0 bases at V and 1 base at J, with 19 bases in the middle. Germline-derived CDR1 and CDR2 are SGHRS and YFSETQ. CDR3 sequence: CASSLVSPGHYRNTEAFF. The CDR3 DNA sequence: TGCGCCAGCAGCTTGGTATCTCCGGGACATTACAGGAACACTGAAGCTTTCTTT.